These 4 T cell receptor beta chains originate from one sample sequenced in a study of response to subunit inactivated influenza vaccine. TCRdb passed the RT-PCR reads through MiXCR, listing each CDR3 protein once. The table records about 540,000 distinct CDR3 sequences, 20% to 25% of them present only once. Separately, the same data were catalogued under a study of T cells expressing NK-cell markers. That study adds: Generation of TCR beta cDNA was performed by 5'RACE template switching incorporating UMIs.

The source was CD4+ T cells sorted from PBMCs, collected about 11 days after vaccination. These receptors came from a man in his forties or fifties who received an inactivated influenza vaccine.

This clonotype was recorded a few times. The V and J genes are TRBV12-3 or TRBV12-4 and TRBJ1-1; 7 bases match TRBD1. Trimming cost V 6 bases and J 4 bases; bases outside gene matches: 8. The CDR3 spans 14 residues. CDR3 DNA sequence: TGTGCCAGCAGGTTGACAGGGATGGGCACTGAAGCTTTCTTT. Amino acids: CASRLTGMGTEAFF.

This clonotype turned up a few times. CDR3 in DNA: TGTGCCAGCAGCCCCGGGAGTTTAGACGATGAGCAGTTCTTC. Its translation: CASSPGSLDDEQFF. The V gene is TRBV3-1, the J gene TRBJ2-1; possibly TRBD2 for D (6 bases). Germline CDR1 LGHDT, CDR2 YNNKEL (reference sequence). V was clipped by 4 bases and J by 8 bases, with 15 bases between them. The CDR3 has 14 amino acids.

This clonotype was counted between two and nine times. The genes are TRBV20-1 and TRBJ2-1; the match to TRBD2 covers 9 bases. Trimming cost V 7 bases and J 8 bases; bases outside gene matches: 6. The CDR3 is made up of 12 amino acids. From germline, CDR1 is DFQATT and CDR2 SNEGSKA (reference sequence). CDR3 in amino acids: CSGAGGGYEQFF. The CDR3 bases are TGCAGTGGAGCGGGGGGTGGCTATGAGCAGTTCTTC.

Ten or more counts support this clonotype. The chain combines TRBV4-1 with TRBJ2-4, with 10 bases matching TRBD2. Losses at the gene ends were 6 bases for V and 15 bases for J; bases not matched to a gene: 8. CDR1 and CDR2 from the germline V gene are MGHRA and YSYEKL. The CDR3 runs to 12 residues. The CDR3 loop is CASRSSGGALYF. The CDR3 DNA follows: TGCGCCAGCAGGTCGAGCGGGGGGGCTTTGTACTTC.